This T cell receptor (beta chain) was recorded in a study of T cell changes during pregnancy in multiple sclerosis. TCRdb's copy holds only in-frame clones and misses some; the assay was immunoSEQ multiplex PCR. The data contain 65,000 to 70,000 clones, around 94% of them singletons. V was pared by 5 bases and J by 7 bases, with 13 bases between. This CDR3 comprises 12 residues. Germline CDR1 reads SGHRS; CDR2 reads YFSETQ. The rearrangement uses TRBV5-1 and TRBJ2-7; D perhaps matches TRBD1 (6 bases). The input for sequencing was peripheral blood, taken in the third trimester of pregnancy. This TCR was sampled from a female donor in good health, enrolled as a control in a pregnancy study. The CDR3 sequence is CASRDSQREQYF. In DNA, the CDR3 is TGCGCCAGCAGGGACAGTCAGCGGGAGCAGTACTTC. The full variable domain, its missing parts supplied by reference TRBV5-1 and TRBJ2-7, is KAGVTQTPRYLIKTRGQQVTLSCSPISGHRSVSWYQQTPGQGLQFLFEYFSETQRNKGNFPGRFSGRQFSNSRSEMNVSTLELGDSALYLCASRDSQREQYFGPGTRLTVT.